Listed here are 8 T cell receptor beta chains from one sample, sequenced in a study of blood T cell repertoires in COVID-19. Produced via immunoSEQ multiplex PCR; TCRdb's table is partial and in-frame only. The sample shows fewer than 200,000 clones, approximately 83% of them seen only once. The sequenced material came from peripheral blood. These receptors originate from a man aged 50 to 60 with active or convalescent COVID-19.

This chain connects TRBV4-2 to TRBJ1-4; a possible D gene is TRBD1 (5 bases). Germline lookup yields CDR1 LGHNA and CDR2 YNFKEQ. V lost 3 bases to trimming and J lost 4 bases, with 18 bases between them. This CDR3 has 17 amino acids. CDR3 sequence (DNA): TGTGCCAGCAGCCATTCGCGGGGGTCCAGTTATAATGAAAAACTGTTTTTT. The encoded protein is CASSHSRGSSYNEKLFF.

The CDR3 DNA reads as TGTGCCAGTTGTGCCCTAAGCGAGACCCAGTACTTC. This gives the protein CASCALSETQYF. The rearrangement links TRBV28 to TRBJ2-5; D unresolved. The CDR3 is made up of 12 amino acids. In germline, CDR1 is MDHEN, CDR2 SYDVKM. Trimming stripped 9 bases from V and 5 bases from J, with 13 bases between. Using reference TRBV28 and TRBJ2-5 for the parts outside the CDR3, the full variable domain is DVKVTQSSRYLVKRTGEKVFLECVQDMDHENMFWYRQDPGLGLRLIYFSYDVKMKEKGDIPEGYSVSREKKERFSLILESASTNQTSMYLCASCALSETQYFGPGTRLLVL.

This chain links TRBV18 with TRBJ1-2; possible D gene TRBD1, 5 bases. V was clipped by 3 bases and J by 5 bases, with 10 bases between them. CDR1 is KGHSH, CDR2 LQKENI, per germline. The CDR3 totals 13 residues. The CDR3 is CASSPGGAYGYTF. The CDR3 region has the DNA TGTGCCAGCTCACCGGGAGGGGCGTATGGCTACACCTTC.

The chain couples TRBV10-3 to TRBJ1-1, with D unresolved. Germline V gene lookup returns CDR1 ENHRY and CDR2 SYGVKD. Deletions cut 3 bases from V and 5 bases from J, with 10 bases between. CDR3 length: 13 residues. CDR3 region: CAISDGRGTEAFF. Written as DNA, the CDR3 is TGTGCCATCAGTGATGGTCGAGGTACTGAAGCTTTCTTT.

This clone was seen only once. This chain links TRBV28 with TRBJ2-3; TRBD1 might be the D (5 bases). Trimming pared 4 bases from V and 2 bases from J, leaving 10 bases between. There are 14 residues in the CDR3. Germline CDR1 MDHEN, CDR2 SYDVKM. CDR3 nucleotides: TGTGCCAGCAGTTGGGGCGCCCCCACAGATACGCAGTATTTT. Residues: CASSWGAPTDTQYF.

This rearrangement joins TRBV5-1 to TRBJ1-6, with D unresolved. The ends were cut back, 4 bases at V and 6 bases at J, with 14 bases in the middle. Germline-derived CDR1 and CDR2 are SGHRS and YFSETQ. The CDR3 length is 15 residues. CDR3 in DNA: TGCGCCAGCAGCCCTTCTTCCGCGGGTAATTCACCCCTCCACTTT. Translated: CASSPSSAGNSPLHF.

The chain employs TRBV27 and TRBJ1-1; D is undetermined. This CDR3 spans 15 amino acids. V was cut by 8 bases and J by 1 base, with 17 bases left in between. From germline, CDR1 is MNHEY and CDR2 SMNVEV (reference sequence). CDR3 protein: CASRASPSGNTEAFF. CDR3 in DNA: TGTGCCAGCCGAGCATCCCCCTCTGGGAACACTGAAGCTTTCTTT.

For the CDR3, the DNA is TGTGCCAGTAGTATTTTGGAGACAGCGAGCAATCAGCCCCAGCATTTT. It translates to CASSILETASNQPQHF. The V gene is TRBV19, the J gene TRBJ1-5, with D possibly matching TRBD1 (5 bases). The CDR3 has 16 amino acids. Germline CDR1 LNHDA, CDR2 SQIVND (reference sequence). V was shortened by 3 bases and J by 1 base, with 13 bases between the two germline ends.